The 28 T cell receptor beta chains in this list originate from one sample, sequenced in a study of human T cells and chemical hapten exposure (dated by TCRdb to about 2021). The time point label for this specimen denotes: pre-sensitization, week 0. Explained via the paper, the treatment or condition label denotes: therapeutic diphenylcyclopropenone sensitization with weekly scalp DPC. Libraries were prepared through RACE. Instrument on record: NextSeq 500. In-frame beta chains were kept once TCRdb had trimmed the public reads at Q25 with fastp and called clones with MiXCR. CDR3 protein duplicates are merged, each entry listing the most common genes and DNA. For this sample there are about 380,000 distinct CDR3 sequences; 5.1% appear just once. The ten most abundant clones make up 2.5% to 3% of the sample. The sample consisted of whole blood, taken in connection with sensitization to the hapten diphenylcyclopropenone (DPC). The source is a woman aged 45 to 65 with alopecia areata. Some clones in this sample may be carry-over from other donors' samples.

This clonotype was counted ten times or more. V and J are TRBV20-1 and TRBJ2-1, with 9 bases matching TRBD1. J lost 8 bases, V lost 6 bases, and 11 bases had no gene match. This CDR3 contains 14 residues. Germline V CDR1 and CDR2: DFQATT, SNEGSKA (reference sequence). The DNA of the CDR3 is TGCAGTGCCCCTGGGCCGGACAGGGGTTATGAGCAGTTCTTC. Protein sequence: CSAPGPDRGYEQFF.

This clonotype came up a few times. The chain links TRBV4-3 to TRBJ2-7; 7 bases agree with TRBD2. CDR1 is LGHNA and CDR2 is YSLEER in the germline V gene. CDR3 length: 14 residues. V was pared by 3 bases and J by 7 bases, with 9 bases of the junction left unmatched. CDR3 nucleotide sequence: TGCGCCAGCAGCCAGGGCCTCGGAGCGGGAGAGCAGTACTTC. Translating gives CASSQGLGAGEQYF.

The chain has TRBV4-1 and TRBJ1-6, with D possibly TRBD1 on 5 matching bases. The CDR3 sequence is 15 residues long. V shed 1 base and J shed 7 bases, with 11 bases lying between them. Germline V CDR1 and CDR2: MGHRA, YSYEKL. CDR3 sequence: CASSQGQYTNSPLHF. The CDR3 nucleotides are TGCGCCAGCAGCCAAGGACAGTATACAAATTCACCCCTCCACTTT.

In DNA, the CDR3 is TGTGCCAGCAGTCGGGGGCTCTCCTCCTACGAGCAGTACTTC. Its translation: CASSRGLSSYEQYF. This rearrangement joins TRBV27 to TRBJ2-7, with D tentatively TRBD1 or TRBD2 (6 bases each). The germline gives CDR1 MNHEY, CDR2 SMNVEV (reference sequence). Trimming took off 5 bases at V and 0 bases at J, with 11 bases between the two ends. This CDR3 spans 14 amino acids.

This clonotype was observed many times. This sequence joins TRBV29-1 and TRBJ2-7; D not certain. The CDR3 is made up of 13 amino acids. V was cut by 1 base and J by 4 bases, with 11 bases left in between. Germline CDR1 SQVTM, CDR2 ANQGSEA. This CDR3 is CSVEAPDRYEQYF. For the CDR3, the DNA is TGCAGCGTTGAAGCCCCCGACCGGTACGAGCAGTACTTC.

This clonotype occurred many times. The chain couples TRBV6-1 to TRBJ1-4; D not resolved. V was shortened by 7 bases and J by 8 bases, with 20 bases between the two germline ends. Germline CDR1 MNHNS, CDR2 SASEGT. The CDR3 is 15 residues long. The CDR3 DNA reads TGTGCCAGCACCTCCGGAAACGAATTTGGAGAAAAACTGTTTTTT. Amino acid sequence: CASTSGNEFGEKLFF.

The chain employs TRBV18 and TRBJ1-1; the D is unclear. V lost 4 bases, J lost 1 base, and 7 bases lay in between. Germline assignment: CDR1 KGHSH and CDR2 LQKENI. This CDR3 region has 13 residues. The CDR3 spells CASSQQTNTEAFF. The CDR3 DNA is TGTGCCAGCTCACAGCAGACGAACACTGAAGCTTTCTTT. Full variable domain (outside the CDR3, taken from reference TRBV18 and TRBJ1-1): NAGVMQNPRHLVRRRGQEARLRCSPMKGHSHVYWYRQLPEEGLKFMVYLQKENIIDESGMPKERFSAEFPKEGPSILRIQQVVRGDSAAYFCASSQQTNTEAFFGQGTRLTVV.

This clonotype was picked up a small number of times. J is TRBJ2-3 and V is TRBV12-3 or TRBV12-4; 7 bases map to TRBD2. Trimming removed 5 bases from V and 0 bases from J; junction bases left unmatched: 8. CDR3 size: 16 residues. The CDR3 sequence: CASSQLPGGSTDTQYF. DNA for the CDR3: TGTGCCAGCAGTCAACTACCCGGGGGGAGCACAGATACGCAGTATTTT.

The CDR3 DNA sequence: TGTGCCAGCAGCAAGGGGGCTAGCGGGAACACAGATACGCAGTATTTT. Translation gives CASSKGASGNTDTQYF. The rearrangement uses TRBV7-8 and TRBJ2-3, with TRBD2 matching 9 bases. The CDR3 is 16 amino acids. The V and J ends lost 5 bases and 2 bases, in that order; junction bases with no gene match: 8. From germline, CDR1 is SGHVS and CDR2 FQNEAQ. Full variable domain (outside the CDR3, taken from reference TRBV7-8 and TRBJ2-3): GAGVSQSPRYKVAKRGQDVALRCDPISGHVSLFWYQQALGQGPEFLTYFQNEAQLDKSGLPSDRFFAERPEGSVSTLKIQRTQQEDSAVYLCASSKGASGNTDTQYFGPGTRLTVL.

This clonotype was observed at least ten times. J is TRBJ2-7 and V is TRBV12-3 or TRBV12-4; D possibly corresponds to TRBD1 (6 bases). The germline V and J ends were trimmed by 2 bases and 5 bases, with 13 bases remaining between them. This CDR3 comprises 14 residues. The CDR3: CASSLSRRGHEQYF. In DNA form, the CDR3 reads TGTGCCAGCAGTTTATCCCGCAGGGGCCACGAGCAGTACTTC.

This chain links TRBV12-2 with TRBJ1-5; the table's D call, TRBD1, was not checked against the DNA. TRBV12-2 is annotated as a pseudogene. The CDR3 loop spans 18 amino acids. The CDR3 protein is CASRLVDRVRGINQPQHF. DNA for the CDR3: TGTGCAAGTCGCTTAGTTGACAGGGTAAGAGGGATCAATCAGCCCCAGCATTTT.

This clonotype was detected ten times or more. J is TRBJ1-1 and V is TRBV5-6, with D hard to call. Between the trimmed V and J ends, which lost 2 bases and 4 bases, there was a span of 6 bases. Per germline, CDR1 SGHDT and CDR2 YYEEEE. The CDR3 has 12 residues. CDR3 DNA: TGTGCCAGCAGCTTAGAAGTCACTGAAGCTTTCTTT. This sequence encodes CASSLEVTEAFF.

This clonotype occurred many times. The genes are TRBV6-2 or TRBV6-3 and TRBJ2-7, with a tentative D call TRBD1 (6 bases). This CDR3 spans 13 amino acids. Between the trimmed V and J ends, which lost 5 bases and 3 bases, there was a span of 11 bases. The V gene's germline CDR1 is MNHEY and CDR2 SVGEGT. The CDR3 sequence is CASSGQSRYEQYF. DNA for the CDR3: TGTGCCAGCAGTGGACAGTCCCGCTACGAGCAGTACTTC.

This clonotype was observed at least ten times. The chain joins TRBV5-6 to TRBJ1-5; D remains ambiguous. The CDR3 contains 16 residues. Germline loops: CDR1 SGHDT, CDR2 YYEEEE. Trimming left V 0 bases short and J 4 bases short, with 14 bases between. The chain's CDR3 is CASSLAGRLLNQPQHF. The CDR3 bases are TGTGCCAGCAGCTTGGCCGGTCGACTCTTGAATCAGCCCCAGCATTTT.

To note about this clonotype: A read error is possible here, since a much larger clone lies one base away. V and J are TRBV27 and TRBJ2-5; TRBD2 matches at 14 bases. The junction had 4 bases not matched to a gene; V was cut back by 6 bases and J by 4 bases. Germline V gene lookup returns CDR1 MNHEY and CDR2 SMNVEV (reference sequence). The CDR3 extends over 15 amino acids. The CDR3 bases are TGTGCCAGCAGCCGAGGACTAGCGGGAGGAGAGACCCAGTACTTC. Translating it yields CASSRGLAGGETQYF.

This clonotype was recorded many times. The CDR3 DNA is TGTGCCAGCCGCCGCCTGGCACTAGATACGCAGTATTTT. This codes for CASRRLALDTQYF. The chain uses TRBV6-5 and TRBJ2-3, with D unclear. The CDR3 runs to 13 residues. Trimming left V 8 bases short and J 5 bases short, with 14 bases between. Germline assignment: CDR1 MNHEY and CDR2 SVGAGI.

At least ten counts were recorded for this clonotype. The chain employs TRBV12-3 or TRBV12-4 and TRBJ2-1, with a weak D call TRBD2 (5 bases). This CDR3 contains 14 residues. With 3 bases removed from V and 8 bases from J, the gap between germline ends came to 14 bases. The CDR3 nucleotides read TGTGCCAGCAGTTTTGGCCGGACTCGCCATGAGCAGTTCTTC. As protein: CASSFGRTRHEQFF.

The genes are TRBV7-9 and TRBJ1-5; weak D call: TRBD1 (5 bases). Germline CDR1 and CDR2: SEHNR and FQNEAQ (reference sequence). V dropped 5 bases and J dropped 2 bases, with 10 bases sitting between them. The CDR3 is made up of 14 amino acids. The CDR3 region has the DNA TGTGCCAGCAGCCGGGGGGAGGGCAATCAGCCCCAGCATTTT. This codes for CASSRGEGNQPQHF.

The J gene is TRBJ2-7, the V gene TRBV5-4, with a possible D match to TRBD2 (6 bases). The CDR3 extends over 13 amino acids. Germline loops: CDR1 SGHNT, CDR2 YYREEE (reference sequence). V lost 2 bases and J lost 4, with 10 bases in between. This CDR3 reads CASSLGSGYEQYF. The CDR3 DNA follows: TGTGCCAGCAGCTTAGGAAGCGGGTACGAGCAGTACTTC.

This clonotype appeared many times. This sequence joins TRBV11-2 and TRBJ2-7, with D hard to call. Germline V gene data show CDR1 as SGHAT and CDR2 as FQNNGV. The V end was cut by 2 bases, the J end by 7 bases, with 6 bases between. This CDR3 contains 11 residues. The CDR3 is CASSLNGEQYF. The CDR3 DNA sequence: TGTGCCAGCAGCTTAAACGGAGAGCAGTACTTC.

This clonotype was seen repeatedly, ten times or more. The chain carries TRBV2 and TRBJ2-3; D is uncertain. This CDR3 comprises 14 residues. Trimming pared 2 bases from V and 1 base from J, leaving 7 bases between. CDR1 is SNHLY, CDR2 FYNNEI, per germline. For the CDR3, the DNA is TGTGCCAGCAGTGAACTCGTACGCACAGATACGCAGTATTTT. Translating gives CASSELVRTDTQYF.

This clonotype appeared a single time. This chain connects TRBV6-5 to TRBJ1-1; 7 nucleotides match TRBD1. The length of the CDR3 is 14 residues. Germline trimming cut 9 bases from V and 5 bases from J; bases unmatched to any gene: 12. Germline V gene data show CDR1 as MNHEY and CDR2 as SVGAGI. CDR3 in amino acids: CARISGGWKTEAFF. The CDR3 DNA sequence: TGTGCCAGAATCTCAGGGGGGTGGAAAACTGAAGCTTTCTTT.

This clonotype was picked up many times. The rearrangement joins TRBV3-1 to TRBJ2-2, with TRBD2 matching 9 bases. Losses at the gene ends were 4 bases for V and 3 bases for J; bases not matched to a gene: 3. The V gene's germline CDR1 is LGHDT and CDR2 YNNKEL (reference sequence). This CDR3 contains 15 residues. CDR3 nucleotides: TGTGCCAGCAGCCGCCGGACTAGCGACACCGGGGAGCTGTTTTTT. Amino acid sequence: CASSRRTSDTGELFF.

This clonotype has just a few counts. The rearrangement links TRBV5-6 to TRBJ2-2; a possible D gene is TRBD1 (5 bases). The germline V and J ends were trimmed by 0 bases and 1 base, with 7 bases remaining between them. The CDR3 is 15 residues long. Germline lookup yields CDR1 SGHDT and CDR2 YYEEEE. CDR3 nucleotides: TGTGCCAGCAGCTTGGTGCAGGGGAACACCGGGGAGCTGTTTTTT. Protein: CASSLVQGNTGELFF.

This clonotype was found many times. This chain links TRBV10-3 with TRBJ2-1; D unresolved. Between the trimmed V and J ends, which lost 2 bases and 4 bases, there was a span of 6 bases. CDR1 and CDR2 (germline): ENHRY, SYGVKD. The CDR3 covers 13 residues. The CDR3 DNA follows: TGTGCCATCAGTGAGGAACAGTACAATGAGCAGTTCTTC. It specifies CAISEEQYNEQFF.

This clonotype was picked up many times. The J gene is TRBJ2-3, the V gene TRBV2; D is undetermined. The CDR3 contains 13 residues. Per germline, CDR1 SNHLY and CDR2 FYNNEI. V lost 6 bases to trimming and J lost 5 bases, with 12 bases between them. CDR3 protein: CASSPKLGDTQYF. The CDR3 nucleotides are TGTGCCAGCAGCCCCAAGTTGGGAGATACGCAGTATTTT.

This clonotype was observed a handful of times. The gene calls are TRBV10-3 and TRBJ1-3; D is possibly TRBD1 (5 bases). CDR1 and CDR2 (germline): ENHRY, SYGVKD. CDR3 length equals 14 residues. The germline V and J ends were trimmed by 0 bases and 8 bases, with 11 bases remaining between them. CDR3 protein: CAISESQKGDTIYF. In DNA, the CDR3 is TGTGCCATCAGTGAGTCGCAGAAAGGGGACACCATATATTTT.

This clonotype was found a few times. The chain recombines TRBV7-9 with TRBJ1-5, with D unclear. Trimming took 5 bases from V and 1 from J, leaving 12 bases between them. The CDR3 consists of 15 residues. Germline V lookup: CDR1 SEHNR, CDR2 FQNEAQ (reference sequence). CDR3 sequence reads: CASSPSGRSNQPQHF. For the CDR3, the DNA is TGTGCCAGCAGCCCGTCTGGGAGGAGCAATCAGCCCCAGCATTTT.